This note documents a single TCR beta chain sequence. Assay: immunoSEQ multiplex PCR; the TCRdb copy retains only in-frame clones and omits some. The sample carries approximately 270,000 clones, 70% to 90% recorded once. The entry originates in a study of blood T cell repertoires in COVID-19. The overall study: The study drew acute and convalescent COVID-19 samples from the United States, Italy and Spain.

This CDR3 spans 15 amino acids. Per germline, CDR1 LNHDA and CDR2 SQIVND (reference sequence). V was pared by 2 bases and J by 2 bases, with 10 bases between. The receptor's source is a woman in her 70s with acute or convalescent COVID-19. Material for sequencing was peripheral blood. The rearrangement uses TRBV19 and TRBJ2-1; D possibly corresponds to TRBD1 (6 bases). CDR3 protein: CASSIRQGTYNEQFF. The CDR3 DNA follows: TGTGCCAGTAGTATAAGGCAGGGGACCTACAATGAGCAGTTCTTC.